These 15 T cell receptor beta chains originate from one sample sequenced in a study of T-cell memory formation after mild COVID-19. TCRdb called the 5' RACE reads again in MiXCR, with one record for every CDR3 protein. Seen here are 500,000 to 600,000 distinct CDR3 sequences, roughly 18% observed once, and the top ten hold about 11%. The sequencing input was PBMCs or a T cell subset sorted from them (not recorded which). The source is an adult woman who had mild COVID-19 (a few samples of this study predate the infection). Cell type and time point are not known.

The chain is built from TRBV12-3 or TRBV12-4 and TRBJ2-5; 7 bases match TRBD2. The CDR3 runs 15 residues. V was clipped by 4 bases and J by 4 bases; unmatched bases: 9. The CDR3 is CASSSAGLEGETQYF. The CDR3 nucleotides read TGTGCCAGCAGTTCCGCCGGACTAGAAGGAGAGACCCAGTACTTC.

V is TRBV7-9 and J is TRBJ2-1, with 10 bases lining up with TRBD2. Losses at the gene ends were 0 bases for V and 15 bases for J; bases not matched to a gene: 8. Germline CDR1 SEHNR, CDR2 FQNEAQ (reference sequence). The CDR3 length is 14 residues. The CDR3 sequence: CASSLAGLAGEPFF. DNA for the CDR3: TGTGCCAGCAGCTTAGCAGGCCTAGCGGGAGAACCGTTCTTC.

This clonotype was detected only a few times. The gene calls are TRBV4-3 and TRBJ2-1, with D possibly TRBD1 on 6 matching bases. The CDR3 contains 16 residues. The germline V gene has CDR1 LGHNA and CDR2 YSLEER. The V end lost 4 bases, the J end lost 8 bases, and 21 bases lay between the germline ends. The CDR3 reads CASSPGVGTPSDEQFF. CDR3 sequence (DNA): TGCGCCAGCAGCCCGGGCGTAGGGACACCTTCTGATGAGCAGTTCTTC.

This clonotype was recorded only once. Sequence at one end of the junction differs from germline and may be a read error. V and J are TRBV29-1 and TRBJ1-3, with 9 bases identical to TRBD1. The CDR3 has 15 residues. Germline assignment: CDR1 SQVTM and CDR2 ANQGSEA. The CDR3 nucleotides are TGCAGCGTTGTGAGGACAGGGGTCTCTGGAAAGACCATATATTTT. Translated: CSVVRTGVSGKTIYF.

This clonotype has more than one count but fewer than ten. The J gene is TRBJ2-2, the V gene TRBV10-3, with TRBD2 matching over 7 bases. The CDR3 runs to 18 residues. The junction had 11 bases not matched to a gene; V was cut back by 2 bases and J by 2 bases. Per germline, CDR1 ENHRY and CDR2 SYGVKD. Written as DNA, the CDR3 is TGTGCCATCAGTGAGGGGATGAGACTAGCAGATAACACCGGGGAGCTGTTTTTT. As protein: CAISEGMRLADNTGELFF.

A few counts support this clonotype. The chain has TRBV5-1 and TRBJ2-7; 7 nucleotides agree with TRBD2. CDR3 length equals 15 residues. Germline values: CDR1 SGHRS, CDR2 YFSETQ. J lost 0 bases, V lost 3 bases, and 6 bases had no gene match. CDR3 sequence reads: CASSWDRTSSYEQYF. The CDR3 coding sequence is TGCGCCAGCAGCTGGGACCGGACTAGCTCCTACGAGCAGTACTTC.

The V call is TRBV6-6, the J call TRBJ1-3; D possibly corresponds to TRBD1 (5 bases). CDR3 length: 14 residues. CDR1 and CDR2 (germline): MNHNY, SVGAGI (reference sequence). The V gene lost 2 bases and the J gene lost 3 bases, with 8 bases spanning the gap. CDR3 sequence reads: CASSYLGGGNTIYF. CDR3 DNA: TGTGCCAGCAGTTACCTCGGGGGTGGAAACACCATATATTTT.

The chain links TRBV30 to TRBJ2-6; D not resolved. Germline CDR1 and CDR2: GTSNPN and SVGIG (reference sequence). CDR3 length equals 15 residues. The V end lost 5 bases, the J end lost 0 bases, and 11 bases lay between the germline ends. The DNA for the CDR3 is TGTGCCTGGGGCCTCAGGTTCTCTGGGGCCAACGTCCTGACTTTC. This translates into CAWGLRFSGANVLTF.

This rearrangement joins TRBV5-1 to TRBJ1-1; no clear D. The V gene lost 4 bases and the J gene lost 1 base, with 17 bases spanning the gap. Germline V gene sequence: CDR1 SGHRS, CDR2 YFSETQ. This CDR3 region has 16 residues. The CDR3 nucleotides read TGCGCCAGCAGCCCTGGAAGTGTACGCCCGAACACTGAAGCTTTCTTT. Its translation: CASSPGSVRPNTEAFF.

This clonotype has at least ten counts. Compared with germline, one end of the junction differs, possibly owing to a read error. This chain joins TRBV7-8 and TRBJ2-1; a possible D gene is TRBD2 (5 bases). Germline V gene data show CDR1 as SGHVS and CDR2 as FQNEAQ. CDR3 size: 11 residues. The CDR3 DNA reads TGTGCCAGCAGCCTTGGACTGGGCGTTTTTTTC. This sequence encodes CASSLGLGVFF.

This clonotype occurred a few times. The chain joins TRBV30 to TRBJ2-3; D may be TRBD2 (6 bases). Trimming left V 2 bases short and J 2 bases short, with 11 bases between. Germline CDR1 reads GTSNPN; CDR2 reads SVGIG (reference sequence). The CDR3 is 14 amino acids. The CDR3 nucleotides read TGTGCCTGGAGTCGTACGGGACTCACAGATACGCAGTATTTT. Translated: CAWSRTGLTDTQYF.

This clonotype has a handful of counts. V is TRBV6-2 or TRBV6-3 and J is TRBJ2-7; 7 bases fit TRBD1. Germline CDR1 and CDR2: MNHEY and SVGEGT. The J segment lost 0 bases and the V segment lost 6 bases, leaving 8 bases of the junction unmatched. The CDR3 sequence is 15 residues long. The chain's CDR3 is CASRDGTVGSYEQYF. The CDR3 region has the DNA TGTGCCAGCAGAGACGGGACAGTGGGCTCCTACGAGCAGTACTTC.

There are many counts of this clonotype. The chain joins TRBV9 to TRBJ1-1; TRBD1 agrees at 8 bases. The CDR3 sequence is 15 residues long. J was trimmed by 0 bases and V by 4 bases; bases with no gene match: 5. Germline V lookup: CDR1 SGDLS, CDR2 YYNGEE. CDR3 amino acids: CASSPRGQVNTEAFF. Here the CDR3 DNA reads TGTGCCAGCAGCCCCAGGGGGCAAGTGAACACTGAAGCTTTCTTT.

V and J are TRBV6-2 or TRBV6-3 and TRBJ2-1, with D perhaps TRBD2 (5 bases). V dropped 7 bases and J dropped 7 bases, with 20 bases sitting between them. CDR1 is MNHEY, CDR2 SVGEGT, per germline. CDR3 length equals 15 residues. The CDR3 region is CASIRTGTRFNEQFF. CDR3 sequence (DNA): TGTGCCAGCATTAGGACGGGAACCCGGTTTAATGAGCAGTTCTTC.

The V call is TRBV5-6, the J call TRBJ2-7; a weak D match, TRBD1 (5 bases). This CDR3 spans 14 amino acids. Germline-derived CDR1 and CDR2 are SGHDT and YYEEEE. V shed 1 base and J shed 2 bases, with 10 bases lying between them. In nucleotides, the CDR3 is TGTGCCAGCAGCTTGAGAAAGGGGACCTACGAGCAGTACTTC. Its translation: CASSLRKGTYEQYF.